This record looks at one T cell receptor beta chain sequence and its context. Its antigen remains unidentified. The sample originates from a study of cytotoxic CD8 clonotypes in ibrutinib-treated CLL. Across the study: Outcomes included some 24 partial and 2 complete responses; after median roughly 70 months, around 15 stayed remitted and approximately 12 progressed.

Study-wide points: Circulating CD8+ T-cell counts were tracked by baseline clonality, which exceeded that of age-matched healthy donors.

Produced via immunoSEQ multiplex PCR; TCRdb's table is partial and in-frame only. Among 30,000 to 40,000 clones listed, more than 65% were seen once. This CDR3 region has 13 residues. CDR1 and CDR2 (germline): LNHNV, YYDKDF (reference sequence). V was clipped by 5 bases and J by 5 bases, with 7 bases between them. Sequencing used PBMCs, obtained before ibrutinib treatment. This clonotype originated in a human donor with chronic lymphocytic leukemia. The chain links TRBV15 to TRBJ1-6; D unclear. The DNA of the CDR3 is TGTGCCACCAGCCGGCAGGATAATTCACCCCTCCACTTT. Its protein is CATSRQDNSPLHF.